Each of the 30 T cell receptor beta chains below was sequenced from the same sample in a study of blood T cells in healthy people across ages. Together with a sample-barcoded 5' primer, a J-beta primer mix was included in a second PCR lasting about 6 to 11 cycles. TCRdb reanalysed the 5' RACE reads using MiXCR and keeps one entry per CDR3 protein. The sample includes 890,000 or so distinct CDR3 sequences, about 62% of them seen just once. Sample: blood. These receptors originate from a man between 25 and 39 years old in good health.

The CDR3 nucleotides are TGTGCCAGCAGTTACGGGGGTGATAGCAATCAGCCCCAGCATTTT. Amino acid sequence: CASSYGGDSNQPQHF. The J gene is TRBJ1-5, the V gene TRBV6-6; perhaps TRBD1 as D (5 bases). CDR3 length: 15 amino acids. Trimming took 2 bases from V and 0 from J, leaving 8 bases between them. CDR1 is MNHNY and CDR2 is SVGAGI in the germline V gene (reference sequence).

The CDR3 DNA reads as TGCAGTGCTAGAGATCAGGAGACAGGTGCAAATGAGCAGTTCTTC. Translating it yields CSARDQETGANEQFF. This rearrangement joins TRBV20-1 to TRBJ2-1, with a weak D call TRBD1 (6 bases). Germline V lookup: CDR1 DFQATT, CDR2 SNEGSKA (reference sequence). CDR3 length: 15 amino acids. V gave up 0 bases and J gave up 7 bases, with 16 bases separating them.

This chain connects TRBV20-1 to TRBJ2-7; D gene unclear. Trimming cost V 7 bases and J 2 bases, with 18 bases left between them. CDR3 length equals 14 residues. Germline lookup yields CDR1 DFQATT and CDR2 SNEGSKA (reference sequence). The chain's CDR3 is CSVRRTFPPYEQYF. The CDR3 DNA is TGCAGTGTTCGCCGGACCTTCCCCCCCTACGAGCAGTACTTC.

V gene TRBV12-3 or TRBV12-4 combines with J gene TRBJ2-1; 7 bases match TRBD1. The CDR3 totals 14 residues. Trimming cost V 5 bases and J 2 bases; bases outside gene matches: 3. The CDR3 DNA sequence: TGTGCCAGCAGTAGACAGGGCCCCTACAATGAGCAGTTCTTC. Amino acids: CASSRQGPYNEQFF.

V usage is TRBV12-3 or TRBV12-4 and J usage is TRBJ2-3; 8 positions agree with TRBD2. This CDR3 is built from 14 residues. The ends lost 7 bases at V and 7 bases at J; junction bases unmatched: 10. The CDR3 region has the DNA TGTGCCAGCACCTTACCGGGGGGGCCATATACGCAGTATTTT. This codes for CASTLPGGPYTQYF.

CDR3 residues: CSAREGWTDYEQYF. The CDR3 region has the DNA TGCAGTGCTAGGGAGGGGTGGACAGACTACGAGCAGTACTTC. The genes are TRBV20-1 and TRBJ2-7; D tentatively reads TRBD1 or TRBD2 (6 bases each). The CDR3 covers 14 residues. Germline loops: CDR1 DFQATT, CDR2 SNEGSKA (reference sequence). The ends were cut back, 3 bases at V and 3 bases at J, with 15 bases in the middle.

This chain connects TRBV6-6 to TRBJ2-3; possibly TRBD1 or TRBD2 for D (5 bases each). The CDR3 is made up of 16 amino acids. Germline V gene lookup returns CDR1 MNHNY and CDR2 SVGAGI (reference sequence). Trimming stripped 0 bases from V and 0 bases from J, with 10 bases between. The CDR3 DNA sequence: TGTGCCAGCAGTTACTCGTCAGGGAGAAGCACAGATACGCAGTATTTT. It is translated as CASSYSSGRSTDTQYF.

The CDR3 is CASSTGLPTSTDTQYF. The CDR3 DNA sequence: TGTGCCAGCAGCACAGGCCTCCCGACCTCCACAGATACGCAGTATTTT. The rearrangement links TRBV9 to TRBJ2-3; D possibly corresponds to TRBD1 (5 bases). V gave up 4 bases and J gave up 2 bases, with 17 bases separating them. The CDR3 is 16 amino acids. Germline loops: CDR1 SGDLS, CDR2 YYNGEE.

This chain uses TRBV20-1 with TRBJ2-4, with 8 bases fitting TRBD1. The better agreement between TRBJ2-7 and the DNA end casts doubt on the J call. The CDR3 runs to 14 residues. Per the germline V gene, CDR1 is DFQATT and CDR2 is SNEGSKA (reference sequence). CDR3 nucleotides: TGCAGTGCTAGTGGTGGGACAGGAACCTACGAGCAGTACTTC. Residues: CSASGGTGTYEQYF.

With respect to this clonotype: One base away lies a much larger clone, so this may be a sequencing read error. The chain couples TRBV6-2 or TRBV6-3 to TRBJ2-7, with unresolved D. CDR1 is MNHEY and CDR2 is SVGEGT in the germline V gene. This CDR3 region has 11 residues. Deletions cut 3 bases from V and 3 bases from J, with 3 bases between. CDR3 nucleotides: TGTGCCAGCAGTTATTTCTACGAGCAGTACTTC. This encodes CASSYFYEQYF.

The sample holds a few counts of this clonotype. For the CDR3, the DNA is TGCGCCAGCAGCCAATCATTGAACCAAGAGACCCAGTACTTC. Its translation is CASSQSLNQETQYF. This sequence joins TRBV4-3 and TRBJ2-5, with D uncertain. Germline V gives CDR1 LGHNA, CDR2 YSLEER. The CDR3 spans 14 residues. Deletions cut 2 bases from V and 0 bases from J, with 7 bases between.

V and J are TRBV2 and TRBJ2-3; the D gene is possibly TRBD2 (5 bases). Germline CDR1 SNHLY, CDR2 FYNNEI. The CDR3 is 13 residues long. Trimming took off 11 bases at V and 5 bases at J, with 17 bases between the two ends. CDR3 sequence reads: CAGERPFGDTQYF. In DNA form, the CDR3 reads TGTGCCGGGGAGCGGCCGTTCGGAGATACGCAGTATTTT.

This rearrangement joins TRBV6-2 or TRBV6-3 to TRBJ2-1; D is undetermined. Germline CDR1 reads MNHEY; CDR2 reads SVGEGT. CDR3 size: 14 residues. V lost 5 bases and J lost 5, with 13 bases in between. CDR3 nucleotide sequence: TGTGCCAGCAGTCCGCTGAGTTCTCACAATGAGCAGTTCTTC. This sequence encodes CASSPLSSHNEQFF.

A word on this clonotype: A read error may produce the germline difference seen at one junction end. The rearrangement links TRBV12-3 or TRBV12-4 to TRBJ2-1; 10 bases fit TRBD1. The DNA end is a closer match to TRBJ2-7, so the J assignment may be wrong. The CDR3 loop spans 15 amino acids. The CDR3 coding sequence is TGTGCCAACAGTGCCGGGACAGGGGCCAGTTACGAGCAGTACTTC. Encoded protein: CANSAGTGASYEQYF.

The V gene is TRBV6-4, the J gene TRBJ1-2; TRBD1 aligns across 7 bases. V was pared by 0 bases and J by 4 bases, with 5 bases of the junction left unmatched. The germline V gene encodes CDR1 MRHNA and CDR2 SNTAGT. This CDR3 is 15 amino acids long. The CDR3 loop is CASSDSAGGGYGYTF. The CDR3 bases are TGTGCCAGCAGTGACTCGGCAGGGGGAGGCTATGGCTACACCTTC.

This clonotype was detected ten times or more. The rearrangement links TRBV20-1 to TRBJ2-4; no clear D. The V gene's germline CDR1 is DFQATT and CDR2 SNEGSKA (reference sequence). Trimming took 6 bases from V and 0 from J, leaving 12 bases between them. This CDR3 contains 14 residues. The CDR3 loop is CSANTDLAKNIQYF. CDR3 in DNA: TGCAGTGCCAATACTGATCTAGCCAAAAACATTCAGTACTTC.

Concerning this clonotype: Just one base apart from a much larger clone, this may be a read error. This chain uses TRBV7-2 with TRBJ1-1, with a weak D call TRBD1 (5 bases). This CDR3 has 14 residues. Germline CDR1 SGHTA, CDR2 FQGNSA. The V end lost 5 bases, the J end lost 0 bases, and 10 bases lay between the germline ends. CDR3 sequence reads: CASSRGRMNTEAFF. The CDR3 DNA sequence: TGTGCCAGCAGCCGGGGACGGATGAACACTGAAGCTTTCTTT. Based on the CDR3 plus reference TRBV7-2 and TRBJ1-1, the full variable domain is GAGVSQSPSNKVTEKGKDVELRCDPISGHTALYWYRQSLGQGLEFLIYFQGNSAPDKSGLPSDRFSAERTGGSVSTLTIQRTQQEDSAVYLCASSRGRMNTEAFFGQGTRLTVV.

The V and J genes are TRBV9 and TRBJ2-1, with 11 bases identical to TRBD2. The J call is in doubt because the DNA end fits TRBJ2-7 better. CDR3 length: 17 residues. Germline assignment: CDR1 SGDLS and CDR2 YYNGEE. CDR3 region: CASSVARSSGGYNEQYF. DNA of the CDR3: TGTGCCAGCAGCGTAGCTCGGTCTAGCGGGGGGTACAATGAGCAGTACTTC.

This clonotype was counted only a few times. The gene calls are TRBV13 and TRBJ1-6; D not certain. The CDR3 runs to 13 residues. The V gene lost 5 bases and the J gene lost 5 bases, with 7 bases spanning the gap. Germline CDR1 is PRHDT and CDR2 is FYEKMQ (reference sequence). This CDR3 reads CASSKTDNSPLHF. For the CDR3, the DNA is TGTGCCAGCAGCAAAACAGATAATTCACCCCTCCACTTT. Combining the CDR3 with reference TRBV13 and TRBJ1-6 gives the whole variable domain AAGVIQSPRHLIKEKRETATLKCYPIPRHDTVYWYQQGPGQDPQFLISFYEKMQSDKGSIPDRFSAQQFSDYHSELNMSSLELGDSALYFCASSKTDNSPLHFGNGTRLTVT.

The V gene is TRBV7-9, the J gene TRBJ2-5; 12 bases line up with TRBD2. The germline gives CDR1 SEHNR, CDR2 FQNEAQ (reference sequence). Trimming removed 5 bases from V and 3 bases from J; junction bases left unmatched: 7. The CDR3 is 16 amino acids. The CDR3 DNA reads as TGTGCCAGCAGCCCCCAGCTAGCGGGGGGGAAAGAGACCCAGTACTTC. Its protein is CASSPQLAGGKETQYF.

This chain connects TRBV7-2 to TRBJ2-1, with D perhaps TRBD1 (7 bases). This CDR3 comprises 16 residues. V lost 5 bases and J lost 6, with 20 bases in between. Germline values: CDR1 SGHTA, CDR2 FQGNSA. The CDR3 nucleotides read TGTGCCAGCAGCATCCAGGGGGGAGCTTTAGGCAATGAGCAGTTCTTC. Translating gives CASSIQGGALGNEQFF.

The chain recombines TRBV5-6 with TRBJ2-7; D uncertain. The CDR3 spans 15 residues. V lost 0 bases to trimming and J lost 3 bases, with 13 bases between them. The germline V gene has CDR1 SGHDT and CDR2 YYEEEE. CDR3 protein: CASSLVGFVGYEQYF. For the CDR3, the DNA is TGTGCCAGCAGCTTGGTAGGCTTTGTGGGCTACGAGCAGTACTTC. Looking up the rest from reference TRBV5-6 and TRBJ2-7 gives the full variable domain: DAGVTQSPTHLIKTRGQQVTLRCSPKSGHDTVSWYQQALGQGPQFIFQYYEEEERQRGNFPDRFSGHQFPNYSSELNVNALLLGDSALYLCASSLVGFVGYEQYFGPGTRLTVT.

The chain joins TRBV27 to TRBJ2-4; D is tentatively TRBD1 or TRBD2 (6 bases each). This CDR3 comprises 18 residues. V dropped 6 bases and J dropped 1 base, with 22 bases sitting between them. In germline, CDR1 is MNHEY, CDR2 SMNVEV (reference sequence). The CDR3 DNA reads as TGTGCCAGCAGAGGCCCTCTTGGGGGGCAACCGGCCAAAAACATTCAGTACTTC. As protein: CASRGPLGGQPAKNIQYF.

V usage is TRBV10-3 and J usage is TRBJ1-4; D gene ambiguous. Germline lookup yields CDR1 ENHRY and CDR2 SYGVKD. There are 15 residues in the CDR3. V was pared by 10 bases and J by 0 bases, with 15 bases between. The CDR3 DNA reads TGTGCCAGTTCCCGGAGGCTAACAACTAATGAAAAACTGTTTTTT. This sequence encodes CASSRRLTTNEKLFF.

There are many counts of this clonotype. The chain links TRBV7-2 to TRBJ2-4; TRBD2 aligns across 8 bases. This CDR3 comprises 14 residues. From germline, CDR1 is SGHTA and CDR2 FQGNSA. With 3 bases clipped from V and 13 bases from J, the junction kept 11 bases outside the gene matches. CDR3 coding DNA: TGTGCCAGCAGCTTCCCCGGGACTAGAGGTCTCCAGTACTTC. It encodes CASSFPGTRGLQYF.

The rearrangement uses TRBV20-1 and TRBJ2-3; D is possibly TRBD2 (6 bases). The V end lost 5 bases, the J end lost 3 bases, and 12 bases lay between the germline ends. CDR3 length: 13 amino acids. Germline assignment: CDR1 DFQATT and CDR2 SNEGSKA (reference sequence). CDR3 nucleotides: TGCAGTGCTCGGAGCGGGTTTACAGATACGCAGTATTTT. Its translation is CSARSGFTDTQYF.

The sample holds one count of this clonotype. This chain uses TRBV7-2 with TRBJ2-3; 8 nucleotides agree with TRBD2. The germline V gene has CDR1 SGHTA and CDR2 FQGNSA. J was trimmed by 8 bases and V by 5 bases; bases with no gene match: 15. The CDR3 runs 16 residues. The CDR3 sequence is CASSQGGGLFAGTQYF. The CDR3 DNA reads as TGTGCCAGCAGCCAAGGCGGGGGGCTTTTCGCAGGTACGCAGTATTTT. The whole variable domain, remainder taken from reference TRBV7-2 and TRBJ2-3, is GAGVSQSPSNKVTEKGKDVELRCDPISGHTALYWYRQSLGQGLEFLIYFQGNSAPDKSGLPSDRFSAERTGGSVSTLTIQRTQQEDSAVYLCASSQGGGLFAGTQYFGPGTRLTVL.

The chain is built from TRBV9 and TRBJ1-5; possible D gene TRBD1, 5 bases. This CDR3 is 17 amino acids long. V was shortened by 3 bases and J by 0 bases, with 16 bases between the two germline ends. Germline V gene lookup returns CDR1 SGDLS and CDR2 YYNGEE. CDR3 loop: CASSETAGHFSNQPQHF. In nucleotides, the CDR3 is TGTGCCAGCAGCGAAACAGCAGGACACTTTAGCAATCAGCCCCAGCATTTT.

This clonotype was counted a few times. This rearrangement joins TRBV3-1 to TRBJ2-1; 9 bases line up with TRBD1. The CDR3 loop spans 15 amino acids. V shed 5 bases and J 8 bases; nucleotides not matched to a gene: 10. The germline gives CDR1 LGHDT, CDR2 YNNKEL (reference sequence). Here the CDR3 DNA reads TGTGCCAGCAGCGCCGGGACAGGGTGGCAGGATGAGCAGTTCTTC. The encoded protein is CASSAGTGWQDEQFF.

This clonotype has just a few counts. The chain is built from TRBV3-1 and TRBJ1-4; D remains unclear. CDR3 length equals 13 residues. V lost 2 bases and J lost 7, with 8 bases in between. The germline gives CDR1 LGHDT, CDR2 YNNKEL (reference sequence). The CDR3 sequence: CASSQRVVEKLFF. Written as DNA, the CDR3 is TGTGCCAGCAGCCAACGAGTGGTTGAAAAACTGTTTTTT.